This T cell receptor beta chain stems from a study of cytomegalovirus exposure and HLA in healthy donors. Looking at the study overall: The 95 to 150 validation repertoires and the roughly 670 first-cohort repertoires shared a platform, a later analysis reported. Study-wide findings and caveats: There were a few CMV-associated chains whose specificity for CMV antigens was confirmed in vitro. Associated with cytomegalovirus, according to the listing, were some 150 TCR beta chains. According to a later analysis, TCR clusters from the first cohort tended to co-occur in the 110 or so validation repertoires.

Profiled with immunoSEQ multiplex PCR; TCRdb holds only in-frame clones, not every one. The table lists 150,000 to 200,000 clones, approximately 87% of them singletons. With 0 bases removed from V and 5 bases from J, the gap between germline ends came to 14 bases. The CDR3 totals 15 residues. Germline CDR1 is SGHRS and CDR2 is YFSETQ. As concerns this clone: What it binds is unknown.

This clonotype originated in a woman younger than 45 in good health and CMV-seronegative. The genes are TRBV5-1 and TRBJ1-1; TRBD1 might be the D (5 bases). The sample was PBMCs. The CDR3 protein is CASSLGEGLWTEAFF. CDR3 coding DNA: TGCGCCAGCAGCTTGGGGGAGGGGCTTTGGACTGAAGCTTTCTTT.